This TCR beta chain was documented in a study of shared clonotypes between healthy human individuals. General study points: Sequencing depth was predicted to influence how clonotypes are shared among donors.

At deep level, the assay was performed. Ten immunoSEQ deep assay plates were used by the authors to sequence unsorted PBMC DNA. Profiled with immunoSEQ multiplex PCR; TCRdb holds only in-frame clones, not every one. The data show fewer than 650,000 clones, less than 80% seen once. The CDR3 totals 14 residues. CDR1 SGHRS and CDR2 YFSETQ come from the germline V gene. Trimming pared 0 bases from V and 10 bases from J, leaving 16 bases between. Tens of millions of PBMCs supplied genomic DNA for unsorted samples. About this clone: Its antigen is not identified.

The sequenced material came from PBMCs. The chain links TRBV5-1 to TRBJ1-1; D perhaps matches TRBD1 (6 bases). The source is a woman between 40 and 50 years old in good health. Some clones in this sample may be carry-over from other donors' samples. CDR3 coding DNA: TGCGCCAGCAGCTTGGAGGGAAACAGGGCCGTAGCTTTCTTT. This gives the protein CASSLEGNRAVAFF.